The 13 T cell receptor beta chains reported below all come from one sample, sequenced in a study of OX40 agonist ivuxolimab in advanced cancers. This table comes from immunoSEQ multiplex PCR, and its TCRdb copy is limited to in-frame clones, with some not included. This sample yields roughly 110,000 clones, of which 90% are seen a single time; 0.48% belongs to the top ten. The starting material was CD4+ or CD8+ T cells sorted from blood, obtained in a trial of the OX40 agonist ivuxolimab. These receptors came from an adult with an advanced solid tumor such as melanoma, head and neck, liver or kidney cancer.

This clone appeared once. The chain carries TRBV5-6 and TRBJ1-1; 8 nucleotides align to TRBD1. The V gene end was trimmed by 2 bases and the J gene end by 1 base; junction bases not matched to a gene: 4. CDR1 SGHDT and CDR2 YYEEEE come from the germline V gene. The CDR3 spans 15 residues. CDR3 sequence: CASSLTGGQNTEAFF. The CDR3 nucleotides are TGTGCCAGCAGCTTAACAGGGGGGCAGAACACTGAAGCTTTCTTT.

The chain joins TRBV21-1 to TRBJ1-1; TRBD1, as called in the table, went unchecked against the DNA. TRBV21-1 is marked as a pseudogene. The CDR3 covers 15 residues. Written as DNA, the CDR3 is TGTGCCAGCAGCCTTCGAAGCAGGAAGAACACTGAAGCTTTCTTT. It translates to CASSLRSRKNTEAFF.

The chain employs TRBV30 and TRBJ1-5; D gene unclear. V dropped 0 bases and J dropped 11 bases, with 11 bases sitting between them. In germline, CDR1 is GTSNPN, CDR2 SVGIG (reference sequence). The CDR3 covers 12 residues. The CDR3 loop is CAWSVDLGAQHF. In nucleotides, the CDR3 is TGTGCCTGGAGTGTCGATTTGGGAGCCCAGCATTTT.

The chain has TRBV7-2 and TRBJ2-5; D is unclear. Germline V gene lookup returns CDR1 SGHTA and CDR2 FQGNSA. The V and J ends lost 4 bases and 2 bases respectively, with 8 bases between them. The CDR3 consists of 13 residues. The DNA for the CDR3 is TGTGCCAGCAGCTCCCGACCACAAGAGACCCAGTACTTC. It codes for CASSSRPQETQYF.

The V and J genes are TRBV29-1 and TRBJ2-6; no clear D. V was cut by 3 bases and J by 0 bases, with 6 bases left in between. The CDR3 contains 14 residues. The germline V gene has CDR1 SQVTM and CDR2 ANQGSEA. The CDR3 sequence: CSVDFGSGANVLTF. The CDR3 DNA sequence: TGCAGCGTTGATTTTGGCTCTGGGGCCAACGTCCTGACTTTC.

The gene calls are TRBV29-1 and TRBJ1-2; 10 nucleotides agree with TRBD1. The germline V gene encodes CDR1 SQVTM and CDR2 ANQGSEA. The CDR3 is made up of 13 amino acids. Losses at the gene ends were 7 bases for V and 4 bases for J; bases not matched to a gene: 6. This CDR3 reads CSGTDRGGYGYTF. CDR3 nucleotides: TGCAGCGGGACGGACAGGGGGGGCTATGGCTACACCTTC.

The chain recombines TRBV5-1 with TRBJ2-1; possibly TRBD2 for D (7 bases). The CDR3 has 16 amino acids. Trimming shortened V by 4 bases and J by 0 bases, and 14 bases separated the two germline ends. Germline CDR1 and CDR2: SGHRS and YFSETQ. The CDR3, as DNA: TGCGCCAGCAGCCCTGCGGGGGCCAGCTCCTACAATGAGCAGTTCTTC. Its protein is CASSPAGASSYNEQFF.

The chain combines TRBV7-8 with TRBJ2-4, with TRBD1 as a possible D gene (5 bases). V was trimmed by 2 bases and J by 9 bases, leaving 11 bases between them. From germline, CDR1 is SGHVS and CDR2 FQNEAQ. This CDR3 is built from 13 residues. CDR3 nucleotide sequence: TGTGCCAGCAGCTTAAGCGACAGAGGCATTCAGTACTTC. Amino acid sequence: CASSLSDRGIQYF.

The chain couples TRBV2 to TRBJ2-3; 8 bases map to TRBD1. V lost 1 base, J lost 0 bases, and 6 bases stayed unmatched. The CDR3 is 17 residues long. Germline CDR1 reads SNHLY; CDR2 reads FYNNEI. CDR3 DNA sequence: TGTGCCAGCAGTGAAGAATCCAGGGGGCAGAGCACAGATACGCAGTATTTT. Its protein is CASSEESRGQSTDTQYF.

The chain carries TRBV27 and TRBJ1-4; the D gene is possibly TRBD1 (6 bases). The germline V gene has CDR1 MNHEY and CDR2 SMNVEV (reference sequence). The CDR3 spans 14 residues. Deletions cut 4 bases from V and 6 bases from J, with 12 bases between. The CDR3 nucleotides are TGTGCCAGCAGTTCCCAGGGGAGGGATGAAAAACTGTTTTTT. Its translation: CASSSQGRDEKLFF.

The chain uses TRBV6-5 and TRBJ2-3; TRBD2 aligns across 7 bases. The CDR3 spans 15 residues. The germline CDR1 and CDR2 sequences are MNHEY and SVGAGI. V lost 4 bases to trimming and J lost 6 bases; unmatched junction nucleotides: 10. CDR3 region: CASSLSAGQTDTQYF. The CDR3, as DNA: TGTGCCAGCAGTTTGTCAGCGGGGCAGACGGATACGCAGTATTTT.

V gene TRBV2 combines with J gene TRBJ2-7, with 10 bases identical to TRBD1. The ends lost 5 bases at V and 1 base at J; junction bases unmatched: 2. The CDR3 covers 14 residues. The germline V gene has CDR1 SNHLY and CDR2 FYNNEI. The CDR3 bases are TGTGCCAGCAGTTGGGACAGGGGTTCCTACGAGCAGTACTTC. This sequence encodes CASSWDRGSYEQYF.

CDR3 residues: CASSIQGNTEAFF. For the CDR3, the DNA is TGTGCCAGTAGTATACAGGGAAACACTGAAGCTTTCTTT. The chain couples TRBV19 to TRBJ1-1; possible D gene TRBD1, 5 bases. Germline V lookup: CDR1 LNHDA, CDR2 SQIVND (reference sequence). The V gene lost 2 bases and the J gene lost 2 bases, with 6 bases spanning the gap. This CDR3 contains 13 residues. Full variable domain (missing parts from reference TRBV19 and TRBJ1-1): DGGITQSPKYLFRKEGQNVTLSCEQNLNHDAMYWYRQDPGQGLRLIYYSQIVNDFQKGDIAEGYSVSREKKESFPLTVTSAQKNPTAFYLCASSIQGNTEAFFGQGTRLTVV.